What follows describes a single T cell receptor beta chain. This entry is derived from a study of blood T cell repertoires in COVID-19. V lost 5 bases to trimming and J lost 2 bases, with 14 bases between them. Germline values: CDR1 SGHNT, CDR2 YYREEE (reference sequence). This CDR3 comprises 14 residues. Here immunoSEQ multiplex PCR was the method, and the copy in TCRdb shows in-frame clones only, minus some. Among about 150,000 clones listed, about 90% were seen once. Sequencing was carried out using peripheral blood. This TCR was recovered from a man in his fifties with acute or convalescent COVID-19. The gene calls are TRBV5-4 and TRBJ2-7, with D possibly TRBD1 on 6 matching bases. The CDR3 sequence: CASRTDRSTYEQYF. CDR3 DNA sequence: TGTGCCAGCAGAACCGACAGGTCAACCTACGAGCAGTACTTC.